This T cell receptor beta chain derives from a study of cytomegalovirus exposure and HLA in healthy donors. This cohort consisted of healthy bone marrow donors. At collection, donors were nominally healthy, but unrecorded immune exposures were probable. Amplification used 60 Vbeta primers and 13 Jbeta primers. This table comes from immunoSEQ multiplex PCR, and its TCRdb copy is limited to in-frame clones, with some not included. Of about 130,000 clones listed, around 82% are singletons. The CDR3 covers 13 residues. Germline CDR1 is SQVTM and CDR2 is ANQGSEA. V trimming: 6 bases; J trimming: 3 bases; junction bases outside the gene matches: 6.

The genes are TRBV29-1 and TRBJ2-7; 9 bases fit TRBD1. The receptor was derived from a boy aged 5 to 17 in good health and CMV-seronegative. Sequenced input: PBMCs. CDR3 in amino acids: CSVRTGDNYEQYF. Here the CDR3 DNA reads TGCAGCGTGCGGACAGGGGACAACTACGAGCAGTACTTC.